This TCR beta chain was captured in a study of T cells expressing NK-cell markers. Overall study context: HCMV seropositivity marked most of the eight sequenced donors; one was seronegative.

Concerning this clonotype itself: No antigen is known for it.

Study findings and constraints: Top CD8+ clonotypes included the dominant CD3+CD56+NKG2C+ clonotypes in 5 to 7 donors.

One entry per CDR3 protein, without DNA, is what TCRdb gives after re-calling the 5' RACE reads. This sample lists around 470,000 distinct CDR3 sequences; its ten largest clones have roughly 1.4%. Germline V CDR1 and CDR2: SEHNR, FQNEAQ (reference sequence). CDR3 length equals 13 residues. The V call is TRBV7-9, the J call TRBJ1-2; TCRdb picks TRBD1, but there is no DNA to check that call. The material sequenced was blood T cells: a sorted CD56 or NKG2C T cell subset, CD4+ or CD8+ T cells, or bulk PBMC T cells (not recorded which). This sequence was found in a woman aged 45-65 years in good health. The CDR3 loop is CASIETLNYGYTF. Full variable domain (missing parts from reference TRBV7-9 and TRBJ1-2): DTGVSQNPRHKITKRGQNVTFRCDPISEHNRLYWYRQTLGQGPEFLTYFQNEAQLEKSRLLSDRFSAERPKGSFSTLEIQRTEQGDSAMYLCASIETLNYGYTFGSGTRLTVV.